The clone carrying this TCR beta chain was seen a few times. Its antigen is unknown. This sample was included in a study of T cells in Graves' hyperthyroidism and ophthalmopathy. Study results and limitations: Most thyroid-expanded clonotypes above 0.001 were also found in blood.

There were TCR beta CDR3 regions amplified from RNA transcripts. HTBI primers were used for first-round RT-PCR of the TCR CDR3. TCRdb re-analysed the multiplex PCR reads in MiXCR, keeping a single row per CDR3 protein. The data contain some 440,000 distinct CDR3 sequences, around a sixth of them singletons. Trimming removed 6 bases from V and 6 bases from J; junction bases left unmatched: 14. This CDR3 is 16 amino acids long. Germline V lookup: CDR1 MNHNS, CDR2 SASEGT. Across 18 months, stable Graves' hyperthyroidism was marked by no progression to ophthalmopathy. Patients with uncontrolled infections, other autoimmune diseases, pregnancy or lactation were excluded. The source of the PBMCs was roughly 10 ml of fresh peripheral blood.

The chain has TRBV6-1 and TRBJ1-5; TRBD1 matches at 7 bases. The sequenced sample consisted of blood. This receptor was taken from a woman under 30 with Graves' hyperthyroidism. The CDR3 DNA reads as TGTGCCAGCAGCCAAGTACCCCAGGGGGAAGTTCAGCCCCAGCATTTT. Translation gives CASSQVPQGEVQPQHF.